This T cell receptor beta chain is drawn from a study of cytomegalovirus exposure and HLA in healthy donors. Findings of the study overall: The investigators catalogued 164 TCR beta chains as cytomegalovirus-associated.

The sample holds a few counts of this clone. Antigen specificity is unknown. Amplification used 60 Vbeta primers and 13 Jbeta primers. Profiled with immunoSEQ multiplex PCR; TCRdb holds only in-frame clones, not every one. The top ten clones hold 1.3% of a sample with more than 110,000 clones, about three quarters of them seen once. In germline, CDR1 is MNHEY, CDR2 SVGAGI. Trimming left V 5 bases short and J 2 bases short, with 12 bases between. CDR3 size: 14 residues. Sequencing was done on a sample of PBMCs. The chain combines TRBV6-5 with TRBJ1-1, with a possible D match to TRBD1 (5 bases). This clonotype originated in a woman in her 40s in good health and CMV-seronegative. CDR3 amino acids: CASSQDSLNTEAFF. The CDR3 DNA sequence: TGTGCCAGCAGTCAAGACAGCCTAAACACTGAAGCTTTCTTT.